Described below is a single T cell receptor beta chain sequence and its context. Its target is not known. These data belong to a study of CXCR3-negative and CXCR3-positive naive CD8 T cells. Notes on the study in general: Comparably high diversity marked both naive subsets, whereas memory CD8+ cells had much lower diversity. Hydrophobicity was higher for TRB CDR3s found in CXCR3-positive naive cells than in CXCR3-negative naive cells. The authors found comparable surface CD5 between naive subsets and inferred TCR strength from TRB CDR3 properties.

Among CD8+ T cells, naive ones were CD45RO-CCR7+CD27+CD95-. The authors made the TRB cDNA libraries by 5' RACE using UMI labels. TCRdb reprocessed the 5' RACE reads and keeps a single row for each CDR3 protein, giving no DNA. The sample totals some 110,000 distinct CDR3 sequences. The germline V gene has CDR1 SQVTM and CDR2 ANQGSEA. The CDR3 consists of 13 residues. This chain joins TRBV29-1 and TRBJ1-1; with no DNA, the TCRdb D assignment of TRBD1 cannot be verified. The sequence came from a human donor in good health. Some clones in this sample may be carry-over from other donors' samples. Sample: naive CXCR3+ CD8+ T cells from blood. The subset is: CD45RO-CCR7+CD27+CD95- naive CD8+ T cells expressing CXCR3 (TNR3+). CDR3: CSVDKGTGGEAFF.